Below are 4 T cell receptor beta chains sequenced from a single sample in a study of blood T cell repertoires in COVID-19. This table comes from immunoSEQ multiplex PCR, and its TCRdb copy is limited to in-frame clones, with some not included. Among tens of thousands of clones listed, approximately 88% were seen once. The material sequenced was peripheral blood. Source of these receptors: a man over 45 with active COVID-19.

The V call is TRBV12-5, the J call TRBJ2-5; D ambiguous. The germline V and J ends were trimmed by 6 bases and 2 bases, with 7 bases remaining between them. CDR1 is LGHNT, CDR2 FRNRAP, per germline. The CDR3 covers 12 residues. For the CDR3, the DNA is TGTGCTAGTGGGGCAGTACAAGAGACCCAGTACTTC. This gives the protein CASGAVQETQYF.

Points on this clone: The junction shows a germline mismatch at one end, possibly a read error. This chain joins TRBV12-3 or TRBV12-4 and TRBJ2-7, with D maybe TRBD1 (6 bases). The CDR3 runs 13 residues. This chain's CDR3 is CASLSTTGGEQYF. The CDR3 DNA follows: TGTGCCAGCCTTTCGACTACTGGGGGCGAGCAGTATTTC.

V is TRBV3-1 (or the pseudogene TRBV3-2) and J is TRBJ1-4, with D tentatively TRBD1 (6 bases). CDR3 length equals 15 residues. Germline assignment: CDR1 LGHDT and CDR2 YNNKEL (reference sequence). The V end lost 0 bases, the J end lost 8 bases, and 13 bases lay between the germline ends. CDR3 residues: CASSQDVRGREKLFF. The CDR3 coding sequence is TGTGCCAGCAGCCAAGATGTCAGGGGTCGGGAAAAACTGTTTTTT.

The chain carries TRBV5-6 and TRBJ1-6, with TRBD1 identical over 7 bases. After removal of 3 bases from V and 7 bases from J, the junction contained 4 bases not matched to a gene. Germline lookup yields CDR1 SGHDT and CDR2 YYEEEE. The CDR3 consists of 14 residues. The CDR3 here is CASSYRDSNSPLHF. CDR3 DNA sequence: TGTGCCAGCAGCTACCGGGACAGCAATTCACCCCTCCACTTT.